This T cell receptor beta chain was captured by sequencing in a study of T cell changes during pregnancy in multiple sclerosis (dated by TCRdb to about 2019). For the study in its entirety: Changes in the T cell repertoire over the course of pregnancy were examined in this study in women with multiple sclerosis.

Cut back by 5 bases and 0 bases, the V and J ends lie 17 bases apart. The CDR3 covers 17 residues, taking in both the cysteine and the phenylalanine. Just CDR3 DNA is preserved here, 51 bases in frame from base 1. CDR1 and CDR2 are drawn from the germline V gene: SGHTA, FQGNSA. Libraries were built with the immunoSEQ multiplex PCR assay. What TCRdb holds here is the immuneACCESS table cut down to in-frame rearrangements. Part of the clones is not present; checked against another copy, under half of the missing clones reflect an unresolved V gene, and the others are unexplained. A total of about 68,000 clones appear in this sample, around nine tenths of them only once. Together, the top ten hold 1.5% of the sample. With respect to this clone: Its antigen specificity is not known. Nothing much larger sits one base from this clone, and base qualities are not available.

This TCR was recovered from a female donor with multiple sclerosis, enrolled in a pregnancy study. The rearrangement joined TRBV7-2 to TRBJ2-4; 6 matching bases give a weak D call of TRBD1. The input for sequencing was peripheral blood, taken in the third trimester of pregnancy. The CDR3 protein is CASSRILDSLAKNIQYF. The bases are TGTGCCAGCAGCCGAATTCTGGACAGTTTAGCCAAAAACATTCAGTACTTC.